In its sample, the clone carrying this TCR beta chain was seen a few times. What it binds is unknown. TCRdb ran MiXCR on the 5' RACE reads and lists one entry per CDR3 protein. This table holds roughly 750,000 distinct CDR3 sequences, around 21% found once. The CDR3 contains 12 residues. Trimming at V came to 2 bases and at J to 6 bases, leaving 1 base not matched to a gene. Germline values: CDR1 SQVTM, CDR2 ANQGSEA. The source of the sample is a study of identical twins. Study conclusions and caveats: Twin pairs had excess sharing that was weaker in beta out-of-frame sequences. Researchers caution that invariant MAIT and iNKT cells could partly confound zero-insertion analyses.

This sample was shared with a second study, whose subject was T cells expressing NK-cell markers.

The clonotype comes from a woman between 18 and 29 years old in good health. This rearrangement joins TRBV29-1 to TRBJ2-1, with 7 bases matching TRBD1. Sequencing was performed on PBMCs. DNA of the CDR3: TGCAGCGTTGAATGGGACAGCAATGAGCAGTTCTTC. Residues: CSVEWDSNEQFF.